Listed below are T cell receptor beta chains from one sample, sequenced in a study of TIL therapy for anti-PD-1-resistant metastatic lung cancer. Only in-frame clones appear in the TCRdb table, and some are missing; sequencing was by immunoSEQ multiplex PCR. This sample has tens of thousands of clones; 80% to 90% occur once, and the top ten carry 5%. Sequencing was performed on blood, taken at baseline. Every receptor here comes from a person aged 25 to 80 with non-small cell lung cancer. CDR3s include the opening cysteine and the closing phenylalanine or tryptophan. Fields, in order: clone size, V gene, CDR3 length, D gene, J gene, CDR3 protein, CDR3 DNA. D genes are given only for firm matches. Clone sizes are given selectively: once, few, many, or a class where the clone is expanded.

clone_size: NA
v_call: TRBV28
cdr3_length: 16
d_call: TRBD1
j_call: TRBJ2-7
cdr3_aa: CASTVGRTGGSYEQYF
cdr3_nt: TGTGCCAGCACAGTAGGCAGGACAGGGGGTTCCTACGAGCAGTACTTC

clone_size: NA
v_call: TRBV30
cdr3_length: 15
d_call: TRBD2
j_call: TRBJ2-1
cdr3_aa: CAWSSGLAGVYEQFF
cdr3_nt: TGTGCCTGGAGTTCGGGGCTAGCGGGAGTATATGAGCAGTTCTTC

clone_size: NA
v_call: TRBV19
cdr3_length: 16
d_call: TRBD1
j_call: TRBJ1-2
cdr3_aa: CASRPLRQGLNYGYTF
cdr3_nt: TGTGCCAGTAGGCCACTCCGACAGGGCTTGAACTATGGCTACACCTTC

clone_size: NA
v_call: TRBV6-6
cdr3_length: 14
d_call: NA
j_call: TRBJ2-7
cdr3_aa: CASNSDSLIDEQYF
cdr3_nt: TGTGCCAGCAACTCTGACTCCCTTATCGACGAGCAGTACTTC

clone_size: NA
v_call: TRBV12-3/TRBV12-4
cdr3_length: 12
d_call: NA
j_call: TRBJ2-7
cdr3_aa: CASRDGTYEQYF
cdr3_nt: TGTGCCAGCAGAGACGGGACCTACGAGCAGTACTTC

clone_size: NA
v_call: TRBV10-3
cdr3_length: 13
d_call: NA
j_call: TRBJ1-1
cdr3_aa: CAISDGEGTEAFF
cdr3_nt: TGTGCCATCAGTGACGGGGAAGGCACTGAAGCTTTCTTT

clone_size: NA
v_call: TRBV2
cdr3_length: 15
d_call: NA
j_call: TRBJ2-3
cdr3_aa: CASSGGGFYADTQYF
cdr3_nt: TGTGCCAGCAGTGGAGGCGGATTCTACGCAGATACGCAGTATTTT

clone_size: NA
v_call: TRBV20-1
cdr3_length: 13
d_call: NA
j_call: TRBJ2-3
cdr3_aa: CSASQGIADTQYF
cdr3_nt: TGCAGTGCTAGTCAGGGGATAGCAGATACGCAGTATTTT

clone_size: NA
v_call: TRBV6-2/TRBV6-3
cdr3_length: 13
d_call: TRBD1
j_call: TRBJ2-7
cdr3_aa: CASSFTGAYEQYF
cdr3_nt: TGTGCCAGCAGTTTTACAGGGGCCTACGAGCAGTACTTC

clone_size: once
v_call: TRBV4-3
cdr3_length: 16
d_call: TRBD2
j_call: TRBJ2-3
cdr3_aa: CASSLRLAGGSDTQYF
cdr3_nt: TGCGCCAGCAGCCTCCGACTAGCGGGGGGATCAGATACGCAGTATTTT

clone_size: NA
v_call: TRBV6-2/TRBV6-3
cdr3_length: 14
d_call: TRBD2
j_call: TRBJ2-7
cdr3_aa: CASSYRDYIDEQYF
cdr3_nt: TGTGCCAGCAGTTACAGGGACTATATCGACGAGCAGTACTTC

clone_size: few
v_call: TRBV7-3
cdr3_length: 15
d_call: TRBD1
j_call: TRBJ2-7
cdr3_aa: CASSLMGQGIDEQYF
cdr3_nt: TGTGCCAGCAGCTTGATGGGACAGGGGATCGACGAGCAGTACTTC

clone_size: NA
v_call: TRBV10-3
cdr3_length: 15
d_call: TRBD1
j_call: TRBJ2-2
cdr3_aa: CAIPGQGAGNGELFF
cdr3_nt: TGTGCCATCCCGGGACAGGGGGCAGGAAACGGGGAGCTGTTTTTT

clone_size: NA
v_call: TRBV30
cdr3_length: 13
d_call: NA
j_call: TRBJ2-2
cdr3_aa: CAWMGRVTGELFF
cdr3_nt: TGTGCCTGGATGGGCAGGGTCACCGGGGAGCTGTTTTTT

clone_size: NA
v_call: TRBV12-3/TRBV12-4
cdr3_length: 11
d_call: NA
j_call: TRBJ2-2
cdr3_aa: CASSSTGELFF
cdr3_nt: TGTGCCAGCAGCTCAACCGGGGAGCTGTTTTTT

clone_size: NA
v_call: TRBV19
cdr3_length: 17
d_call: NA
j_call: TRBJ2-1
cdr3_aa: CASSTPPQGRMYNEQFF
cdr3_nt: TGTGCCAGTAGTACCCCCCCACAGGGAAGGATGTACAATGAGCAGTTCTTC

clone_size: few
v_call: TRBV9
cdr3_length: 13
d_call: NA
j_call: TRBJ2-1
cdr3_aa: CASSVRENNEQFF
cdr3_nt: TGTGCCAGCAGCGTAAGGGAGAACAATGAGCAGTTCTTC

clone_size: NA
v_call: TRBV19
cdr3_length: 18
d_call: NA
j_call: TRBJ2-3
cdr3_aa: CASSIAAWADSSTDTQYF
cdr3_nt: TGTGCCAGTAGTATAGCCGCGTGGGCAGACTCTAGCACAGATACGCAGTATTTT

clone_size: NA
v_call: TRBV11-2
cdr3_length: 14
d_call: NA
j_call: TRBJ2-7
cdr3_aa: CASSLGTTSYEQYF
cdr3_nt: TGTGCCAGCAGCCTGGGGACCACCTCCTACGAGCAGTACTTC

clone_size: NA
v_call: TRBV10-3
cdr3_length: 14
d_call: NA
j_call: TRBJ1-2
cdr3_aa: CAISEPGASYGYTF
cdr3_nt: TGTGCCATCAGTGAACCAGGGGCGAGCTATGGCTACACCTTC

clone_size: NA
v_call: TRBV9
cdr3_length: 16
d_call: TRBD2
j_call: TRBJ2-1
cdr3_aa: CASSVGAGGQGNEQFF
cdr3_nt: TGTGCCAGCAGCGTAGGAGCGGGAGGGCAGGGGAATGAGCAGTTCTTC

clone_size: once
v_call: TRBV29-1
cdr3_length: 14
d_call: TRBD1
j_call: TRBJ2-3
cdr3_aa: CSVVNRGGTDTQYF
cdr3_nt: TGCAGCGTTGTAAACAGGGGGGGCACAGATACGCAGTATTTT

clone_size: NA
v_call: TRBV7-8
cdr3_length: 13
d_call: NA
j_call: TRBJ1-4
cdr3_aa: CASSLVGLEKLFF
cdr3_nt: TGTGCCAGCAGCTTAGTTGGTTTAGAAAAACTGTTTTTT

clone_size: NA
v_call: TRBV7-2
cdr3_length: 14
d_call: TRBD1
j_call: TRBJ1-5
cdr3_aa: CASSLDRGNQPQHF
cdr3_nt: TGTGCCAGCAGCCTCGACAGGGGCAATCAGCCCCAGCATTTT